These T cell receptor beta chains were read from a single sample in a study of T cell changes during pregnancy in multiple sclerosis. Profiled with immunoSEQ multiplex PCR; TCRdb holds only in-frame clones, not every one. The table records approximately 69,000 clones, roughly nine tenths of them present only once. The specimen comprised CD4+ T cells from peripheral blood mononuclear cells, sampled in the third trimester of pregnancy. The receptors originated from a female donor in good health, enrolled as a control in a pregnancy study. Each CDR3 is given with its conserved first and last residue. D genes are given only for firm matches. Where a row states a size, it is once, few, many or the class of an expanded clone; other rows omit it.

clone_size: NA; v_call: TRBV18; j_call: TRBJ2-3; d_call: TRBD2; cdr3_aa: CASSHPGLASTDTQYF; cdr3_nt: TGTGCCAGCTCACACCCCGGACTAGCGAGCACAGATACGCAGTATTTT
clone_size: NA; v_call: TRBV30; j_call: TRBJ2-3; d_call: NA; cdr3_aa: CAWSVGGRDTQYF; cdr3_nt: TGTGCCTGGAGTGTCGGGGGGCGGGATACGCAGTATTTT
clone_size: NA; v_call: TRBV5-5; j_call: TRBJ1-2; d_call: TRBD1; cdr3_aa: CASSQGRQGVIYGYTF; cdr3_nt: TGTGCCAGCAGCCAGGGAAGACAGGGCGTCATCTATGGCTACACCTTC
clone_size: NA; v_call: TRBV5-1; j_call: TRBJ2-5; d_call: TRBD2; cdr3_aa: CASSRAEVAGAWQYF; cdr3_nt: TGCGCCAGCAGCCGCGCCGAGGTAGCGGGGGCATGGCAGTACTTC
clone_size: NA; v_call: TRBV7-8; j_call: TRBJ2-2; d_call: NA; cdr3_aa: CASSLFRTGPNIGELFF; cdr3_nt: TGTGCCAGCAGCTTATTTCGCACAGGGCCAAATATCGGGGAGCTGTTTTTT
clone_size: NA; v_call: TRBV7-2; j_call: TRBJ2-7; d_call: TRBD1; cdr3_aa: CASSTGTEPYEQYF; cdr3_nt: TGTGCCAGCAGCACCGGGACAGAACCCTACGAGCAGTACTTC
clone_size: NA; v_call: TRBV5-1; j_call: TRBJ2-1; d_call: TRBD1; cdr3_aa: CASSLTGQNYNEQFF; cdr3_nt: TGCGCCAGCAGCTTGACGGGACAGAACTACAATGAGCAGTTCTTC
clone_size: NA; v_call: TRBV18; j_call: TRBJ2-3; d_call: TRBD1; cdr3_aa: CASSPRTGGTDTQYF; cdr3_nt: TGTGCCAGCTCACCTCGGACAGGAGGCACAGATACGCAGTATTTT
clone_size: NA; v_call: TRBV19; j_call: TRBJ1-2; d_call: NA; cdr3_aa: CASSIDIRTAGDGYTF; cdr3_nt: TGTGCCAGTAGTATAGATATTCGGACCGCGGGGGATGGCTACACCTTC
clone_size: NA; v_call: TRBV6-1; j_call: TRBJ2-1; d_call: NA; cdr3_aa: CASSVRIGGQISGPYNEQFF; cdr3_nt: TGTGCCAGCAGTGTACGAATTGGGGGCCAGATTTCGGGTCCATACAATGAGCAGTTCTTC
clone_size: NA; v_call: TRBV5-6; j_call: TRBJ2-7; d_call: NA; cdr3_aa: CASSFGLVPTYEQYF; cdr3_nt: TGTGCCAGCAGCTTTGGCCTAGTTCCAACCTACGAGCAGTACTTC
clone_size: NA; v_call: TRBV4-2; j_call: TRBJ1-6; d_call: NA; cdr3_aa: CASSQQDGGNSPLHF; cdr3_nt: TGTGCCAGCAGCCAACAGGACGGAGGGAATTCACCCCTCCACTTT
clone_size: once; v_call: TRBV5-4; j_call: TRBJ1-6; d_call: NA; cdr3_aa: CASSLDQGSSPLHF; cdr3_nt: TGTGCCAGCAGCTTGGATCAGGGATCTTCACCCCTCCACTTT
clone_size: NA; v_call: TRBV2; j_call: TRBJ1-5; d_call: NA; cdr3_aa: CASSAQGSLGDQPQHF; cdr3_nt: TGTGCCAGCAGCGCACAGGGATCGTTGGGGGATCAGCCCCAGCATTTT
clone_size: NA; v_call: TRBV7-2; j_call: TRBJ2-5; d_call: TRBD1; cdr3_aa: CASSLGGGQGETQYF; cdr3_nt: TGTGCCAGCAGCCTAGGGGGCGGTCAAGGGGAGACCCAGTACTTC
clone_size: NA; v_call: TRBV30; j_call: TRBJ1-5; d_call: NA; cdr3_aa: CAWSSGKNQPQHF; cdr3_nt: TGTGCCTGGAGTTCGGGTAAGAATCAGCCCCAGCATTTT
clone_size: NA; v_call: TRBV19; j_call: TRBJ1-1; d_call: NA; cdr3_aa: CASSSGQTLNTEAFF; cdr3_nt: TGTGCCAGTAGTAGTGGACAGACTTTGAACACTGAAGCTTTCTTT
clone_size: NA; v_call: TRBV5-1; j_call: TRBJ2-2; d_call: TRBD1; cdr3_aa: CASSLQGQSNTGELFF; cdr3_nt: TGCGCCAGCAGCCTGCAGGGACAGTCGAACACCGGGGAGCTGTTTTTT
clone_size: NA; v_call: TRBV4-2; j_call: TRBJ2-7; d_call: TRBD1; cdr3_aa: CASSQGITGTAIYEQYF; cdr3_nt: TGTGCCAGCAGCCAGGGAATCACCGGGACAGCTATTTACGAGCAGTACTTC
clone_size: NA; v_call: TRBV5-8; j_call: TRBJ2-1; d_call: TRBD2; cdr3_aa: CASSLGRGGYNEQFF; cdr3_nt: TGTGCCAGCAGCTTGGGTCGGGGGGGCTACAATGAGCAGTTCTTC
clone_size: once; v_call: TRBV9; j_call: TRBJ2-3; d_call: TRBD2; cdr3_aa: CASSVAGGPGTSGQDTQYF; cdr3_nt: TGTGCCAGCAGCGTAGCAGGGGGTCCCGGGACTAGCGGACAAGATACGCAGTATTTT
clone_size: once; v_call: TRBV6-1; j_call: TRBJ2-5; d_call: NA; cdr3_aa: CASRYITRNQETQYF; cdr3_nt: TGTGCCAGCAGGTATATAACGCGAAATCAAGAGACCCAGTACTTC
clone_size: NA; v_call: TRBV19; j_call: TRBJ1-4; d_call: NA; cdr3_aa: CASSIDPHRVMGEKLFF; cdr3_nt: TGTGCCAGTAGTATAGATCCCCACAGGGTAATGGGTGAAAAACTGTTTTTT
clone_size: few; v_call: TRBV6-6; j_call: TRBJ1-4; d_call: TRBD1; cdr3_aa: CASSPRTGANEKLFF; cdr3_nt: TGTGCCAGCAGTCCCCGGACAGGAGCAAATGAAAAACTGTTTTTT
clone_size: NA; v_call: TRBV25-1; j_call: TRBJ2-7; d_call: NA; cdr3_aa: CASSDPYPSYEQYF; cdr3_nt: TGTGCCAGCAGTGATCCCTACCCGTCCTACGAGCAGTACTTC
clone_size: NA; v_call: TRBV5-6; j_call: TRBJ1-2; d_call: TRBD1; cdr3_aa: CASREPGTGTNYGYTF; cdr3_nt: TGTGCCAGCAGGGAACCCGGGACAGGGACTAACTATGGCTACACCTTC
clone_size: NA; v_call: TRBV7-3; j_call: TRBJ1-1; d_call: NA; cdr3_aa: CASSPQGGAKTEAFF; cdr3_nt: TGTGCCAGCAGCCCGCAAGGCGGGGCAAAAACTGAAGCTTTCTTT
clone_size: NA; v_call: TRBV7-3; j_call: TRBJ2-4; d_call: TRBD1; cdr3_aa: CASSLGTGNIQYF; cdr3_nt: TGTGCCAGCAGCTTAGGGACAGGGAACATTCAGTACTTC
clone_size: once; v_call: TRBV7-9; j_call: TRBJ2-5; d_call: TRBD2; cdr3_aa: CASTPGTSGGETQYF; cdr3_nt: TGTGCCAGCACCCCCGGGACTAGCGGGGGAGAGACCCAGTACTTC
clone_size: NA; v_call: TRBV7-2; j_call: TRBJ2-2; d_call: TRBD2; cdr3_aa: CASSPKEASGAGELFF; cdr3_nt: TGTGCCAGCAGCCCTAAGGAGGCTAGCGGGGCCGGGGAGCTGTTTTTT
clone_size: NA; v_call: TRBV6-5; j_call: TRBJ1-2; d_call: NA; cdr3_aa: CASSTPGGYTF; cdr3_nt: TGTGCCAGCAGTACCCCGGGGGGCTACACCTTC
clone_size: NA; v_call: TRBV9; j_call: TRBJ2-6; d_call: TRBD1; cdr3_aa: CASSVGGRGQGVLTF; cdr3_nt: TGTGCCAGCAGCGTAGGGGGCAGGGGGCAAGGAGTCCTGACTTTC
clone_size: NA; v_call: TRBV5-1; j_call: TRBJ2-2; d_call: NA; cdr3_aa: CASHPRQGANTGELFF; cdr3_nt: TGCGCCAGCCACCCACGACAAGGGGCGAACACCGGGGAGCTGTTTTTT
clone_size: NA; v_call: TRBV9; j_call: TRBJ1-4; d_call: NA; cdr3_aa: CASSTTGATNEKLFF; cdr3_nt: TGTGCCAGCAGTACGACAGGTGCAACTAATGAAAAACTGTTTTTT
clone_size: NA; v_call: TRBV30; j_call: TRBJ2-2; d_call: TRBD2; cdr3_aa: CAWSKLAGDPNTGELFF; cdr3_nt: TGTGCCTGGAGTAAACTAGCGGGGGATCCGAACACCGGGGAGCTGTTTTTT